This TCR beta chain was captured in a study of cytomegalovirus exposure and HLA in healthy donors. 13 Jbeta primers and 60 Vbeta primers were used for the PCR. Clones were sequenced by immunoSEQ multiplex PCR, and TCRdb holds only the in-frame ones, with some missing. Among over 150,000 clones listed, approximately 79% were seen once. A word on this clone: Its specificity is not known. Distinct nucleotide sequences in the sample also encode this CDR3.

This CDR3 has 14 residues. The germline V and J ends were trimmed by 0 bases and 2 bases, with 5 bases remaining between them. CDR1 and CDR2 from the germline V gene are SEHNR and FQNEAQ (reference sequence). Study-wide findings and caveats: Per a prior analysis, the majority of TCR beta V segments were productive roughly 90% or roughly 30% of the time. An observed cluster of highly shared sequence variants was recorded as a likely sequencing artifact. Later analysis indicated greater clonal expansion among HLA-associated TCR beta chains than among equally common other chains.

This TCR derives from a man in his forties in good health and CMV-seronegative. This chain uses TRBV7-9 with TRBJ1-3, with D perhaps TRBD1 (5 bases). Sample: PBMCs. CDR3 DNA: TGTGCCAGCAGCTTAGCAGGGGCTGGAAACACCATATATTTT. It specifies CASSLAGAGNTIYF.